These T cell receptor beta chains were read from a single sample in a study of response to subunit inactivated influenza vaccine. TCRdb ran MiXCR on the RT-PCR reads and lists one entry per CDR3 protein. The sample shows about half a million distinct CDR3 sequences, approximately 11% of them seen only once. This specimen was PBMCs from blood, taken more than 35 days after vaccination. These receptors were collected from a man aged 45-60 years who received an inactivated influenza vaccine. The CDR3 runs from the conserved cysteine through the conserved F or W. The order of the fields is V gene, J gene, clone size, D gene, CDR3 protein, CDR3 DNA. The D gene is left open where the match is weak. Clone size appears in some rows only: once, few, many, or a class for an expanded clone.

TRBV11-1,TRBJ1-2,NA,NA,CASSLSLDRNYGYTF,TGTGCCAGCAGCTTATCTCTGGATCGTAACTATGGCTACACCTTC
TRBV4-3,TRBJ2-2,NA,TRBD2,CASIPRELADVTGELFF,TGCGCCAGCATCCCAAGGGAGCTAGCGGATGTCACCGGGGAGCTGTTTTTT
TRBV5-1,TRBJ2-1,few,NA,CASSSWGVVSYNEQFF,TGCGCCAGCAGCTCCTGGGGGGTGGTCTCCTACAATGAGCAGTTCTTC
TRBV27,TRBJ2-7,few,NA,CASSLTFAVSYEQYF,TGTGCCAGCAGTTTAACTTTTGCGGTTTCCTACGAGCAGTACTTC
TRBV28,TRBJ2-7,NA,NA,CASRPIGDGSYEQYF,TGTGCCAGCAGACCTATAGGGGACGGATCCTACGAGCAGTACTTC
TRBV6-7,TRBJ2-4,few,TRBD2,CASSYYPGLALAKNIQYF,TGTGCCAGCAGTTACTACCCGGGACTAGCGCTAGCCAAAAACATTCAGTACTTC
TRBV12-3/TRBV12-4,TRBJ1-2,NA,NA,CASSLAKGPYGYTF,TGTGCCAGCAGTTTAGCAAAGGGACCCTATGGCTACACCTTC
TRBV9,TRBJ2-7,few,NA,CASSVDPGVRYEQYF,TGTGCCAGCAGCGTAGATCCAGGTGTTCGCTACGAGCAGTACTTC
TRBV7-3,TRBJ2-3,few,NA,CASSEGPSPSTDTQYF,TGTGCCAGCAGCGAGGGACCGTCGCCTAGCACAGATACGCAGTATTTT
TRBV10-3,TRBJ2-5,many,NA,CAISEGAGSQETQYF,TGTGCCATCAGTGAGGGGGCAGGCAGCCAAGAGACCCAGTACTTC
TRBV7-6,TRBJ2-1,NA,NA,CASSFGTPSSYNEQFF,TGTGCCAGCAGCTTCGGGACTCCAAGCTCCTACAATGAGCAGTTCTTC
TRBV20-1,TRBJ2-3,NA,TRBD1,CSAPDRGSTDTQYF,TGCAGTGCTCCGGACAGGGGTAGTACAGATACGCAGTATTTT
TRBV5-1,TRBJ2-3,NA,NA,CASSLGGRDTDTQYF,TGCGCCAGCAGCTTGGGGGGGCGCGACACAGATACGCAGTATTTT
TRBV28,TRBJ2-5,NA,TRBD1,CATADRDRGPLGTQYF,TGTGCCACCGCTGACCGGGACAGGGGCCCCTTGGGGACCCAGTACTTC
TRBV12-3/TRBV12-4,TRBJ2-3,few,TRBD2,CASRPGLASDTQYF,TGTGCCAGCAGGCCGGGACTAGCGTCAGATACGCAGTATTTT
TRBV7-8,TRBJ2-7,few,NA,CASSLGSGGLHSYEQYF,TGTGCCAGCAGCTTAGGGTCCGGCGGGCTCCACTCCTACGAGCAGTACTTC
TRBV29-1,TRBJ2-1,NA,TRBD1,CSVRDRGNKYEQFF,TGCAGCGTCAGGGACAGGGGGAATAAATATGAGCAGTTCTTC
TRBV27,TRBJ2-5,few,TRBD1,CASSRGQGWETQYF,TGTGCCAGCAGTAGGGGACAGGGGTGGGAGACCCAGTACTTC
TRBV27,TRBJ2-7,once,TRBD1,CASSPNRGYQQYF,TGTGCCAGCAGTCCGAACAGGGGCTACCAGCAGTACTTC
TRBV27,TRBJ2-1,NA,TRBD2,CASSFAGGRNEQFF,TGTGCCAGCAGTTTTGCGGGGGGGCGGAATGAGCAGTTCTTC
TRBV6-6,TRBJ1-5,few,NA,CASSYSDQDKGF,TGTGCCAGCAGTTACTCGGACCAGGACAAGGGTTTT
TRBV29-1,TRBJ1-2,few,NA,CSVDIAGVAYGYTF,TGCAGCGTTGATATCGCAGGGGTAGCCTATGGCTACACCTTC
TRBV6-6,TRBJ2-1,few,NA,CASTPRGSNEQFF,TGTGCCAGCACCCCCCGAGGGTCCAATGAGCAGTTCTTC